A single sample gave rise to the 19 T cell receptor beta chains below, sequenced in a study of blood T cells in healthy people across ages. Together with a sample-barcoded 5' primer, a J-beta primer mix was included in a second PCR lasting about 7 to 11 cycles. TCRdb called the 5' RACE reads again in MiXCR, with one record for every CDR3 protein. This sample has under 850,000 distinct CDR3 sequences, with around 36% found just once. Sequencing was carried out using blood. These receptor sequences come from a man aged 18 to 29 in good health.

This clonotype was counted between two and nine times. The chain recombines TRBV7-9 with TRBJ2-1; D remains ambiguous. The CDR3 runs 12 residues. The germline V and J ends were trimmed by 4 bases and 7 bases, with 8 bases remaining between them. CDR1 and CDR2 (germline): SEHNR, FQNEAQ (reference sequence). The CDR3 coding sequence is TGTGCCAGCAGCTATAGCCTGAATGAGCAGTTCTTC. It encodes CASSYSLNEQFF.

V and J are TRBV10-3 and TRBJ2-3, with D uncertain. This CDR3 has 12 amino acids. The germline gives CDR1 ENHRY, CDR2 SYGVKD. V was cut by 8 bases and J by 2 bases, with 8 bases left in between. The CDR3 DNA is TGTGCCATCGGTAGAAACACAGATACGCAGTATTTT. Protein sequence: CAIGRNTDTQYF.

This clonotype showed up many times. V gene TRBV20-1 combines with J gene TRBJ2-5; D uncertain. Germline V lookup: CDR1 DFQATT, CDR2 SNEGSKA (reference sequence). Deletions cut 4 bases from V and 1 base from J, with 10 bases between. The CDR3 is 13 residues long. Written as DNA, the CDR3 is TGCAGTGCTAAGGACCCCCCCCAAGAGACCCAGTACTTC. Protein: CSAKDPPQETQYF.

This clonotype came up many times. The chain combines TRBV20-1 with TRBJ2-5, with D perhaps matching TRBD2 (5 bases). The V and J ends lost 3 bases and 1 base respectively, with 12 bases between them. The germline CDR1 and CDR2 sequences are DFQATT and SNEGSKA (reference sequence). CDR3 length equals 14 residues. CDR3 in amino acids: CSASSGRGQETQYF. The CDR3 DNA reads as TGCAGTGCTAGCTCGGGAAGAGGCCAAGAGACCCAGTACTTC.

This sequence joins TRBV25-1 and TRBJ1-1; perhaps TRBD1 as D (5 bases). Germline lookup yields CDR1 MGHDK and CDR2 SYGVNS. This CDR3 has 12 residues. Between the trimmed V and J ends, which lost 3 bases and 11 bases, there was a span of 13 bases. CDR3 in DNA: TGTGCCAGCAGTGACCGAACAGAGGGGGCTTTCTTT. The encoded protein is CASSDRTEGAFF.

The genes are TRBV6-5 and TRBJ2-1; D uncertain. Germline-derived CDR1 and CDR2 are MNHEY and SVGAGI. V was pared by 0 bases and J by 7 bases, with 7 bases between. The CDR3 extends over 13 amino acids. The CDR3 nucleotides are TGTGCCAGCAGTTACTCTTTGGTTAATGAGCAGTTCTTC. Amino acid sequence: CASSYSLVNEQFF.

This clonotype occurred a few times. The V gene is TRBV4-2, the J gene TRBJ1-4, with 7 nucleotides matching TRBD1. The CDR3 has 17 residues. The germline V gene encodes CDR1 LGHNA and CDR2 YNFKEQ. The ends lost 4 bases at V and 0 bases at J; junction bases unmatched: 8. CDR3 DNA sequence: TGTGCCAGCAGCCTCGACAGGGAAGGCGCAACTAATGAAAAACTGTTTTTT. Its translation: CASSLDREGATNEKLFF.

The CDR3 loop reads CSARAPRGGKAFF. As DNA, the CDR3 is TGCAGTGCTAGAGCTCCCCGAGGGGGAAAAGCTTTCTTT. The chain has TRBV20-1 and TRBJ1-1; D may be TRBD1 (6 bases). CDR1 is DFQATT, CDR2 SNEGSKA, per germline (reference sequence). The V and J ends lost 1 base and 9 bases respectively, with 15 bases between them. The CDR3 loop spans 13 amino acids.

This clonotype was seen a few times. The chain carries TRBV7-2 and TRBJ2-1; D is ambiguous. CDR1 is SGHTA, CDR2 FQGNSA, per germline. Deletions cut 5 bases from V and 4 bases from J, with 21 bases between. CDR3 length: 17 residues. The CDR3 coding sequence is TGTGCCAGCAGCCCAAGGAGACCTTCCACCGATTACAATGAGCAGTTCTTC. Translating gives CASSPRRPSTDYNEQFF. The whole variable domain, filled in from reference TRBV7-2 and TRBJ2-1, reads GAGVSQSPSNKVTEKGKDVELRCDPISGHTALYWYRQSLGQGLEFLIYFQGNSAPDKSGLPSDRFSAERTGGSVSTLTIQRTQQEDSAVYLCASSPRRPSTDYNEQFFGPGTRLTVL.

J is TRBJ2-2 and V is TRBV12-3 or TRBV12-4; TRBD1 is a possible D gene (7 bases). The CDR3 sequence is 13 residues long. The V and J ends lost 10 bases and 6 bases respectively, with 15 bases between them. In DNA form, the CDR3 reads TGTGCCACGGGCAGGGGGGCCCCCGGGGAGCTGTTTTTT. This codes for CATGRGAPGELFF.

This clonotype was recorded many times. The chain joins TRBV29-1 to TRBJ2-1; possibly TRBD1 for D (6 bases). The CDR3 extends over 13 amino acids. The V end lost 0 bases, the J end lost 6 bases, and 9 bases lay between the germline ends. Germline V gene sequence: CDR1 SQVTM, CDR2 ANQGSEA. CDR3 sequence reads: CSVEDAGANEQFF. CDR3 DNA sequence: TGCAGCGTTGAAGACGCAGGGGCCAATGAGCAGTTCTTC.

The chain employs TRBV7-2 and TRBJ2-1; 7 positions agree with TRBD1. Germline-derived CDR1 and CDR2 are SGHTA and FQGNSA. The length of the CDR3 is 17 residues. With V trimmed by 1 base and J by 0 bases, 6 bases remained unmatched. CDR3 protein: CASSLVGTELSYNEQFF. The CDR3 coding sequence is TGTGCCAGCAGCTTAGTTGGGACAGAACTCTCCTACAATGAGCAGTTCTTC.

This chain connects TRBV29-1 to TRBJ2-5; D gene uncertain. The V gene lost 5 bases and the J gene lost 4 bases, with 8 bases spanning the gap. This CDR3 is 11 amino acids long. Germline assignment: CDR1 SQVTM and CDR2 ANQGSEA. CDR3 in DNA: TGCAGCGTTCCGGGTGGAGAGACCCAGTACTTC. This sequence encodes CSVPGGETQYF.

This clonotype showed up many times. This sequence joins TRBV4-3 and TRBJ2-3; D may correspond to TRBD1 or TRBD2 (5 bases each). Trimming took 3 bases from V and 2 from J, leaving 9 bases between them. The CDR3 consists of 14 residues. Germline V gene sequence: CDR1 LGHNA, CDR2 YSLEER. The CDR3 protein is CASSQGTNTDTQYF. The CDR3 bases are TGCGCCAGCAGCCAGGGGACGAACACAGATACGCAGTATTTT.

This chain uses TRBV4-3 with TRBJ2-3, with 10 bases fitting TRBD2. Germline lookup yields CDR1 LGHNA and CDR2 YSLEER. The CDR3 is made up of 15 amino acids. The V gene end was trimmed by 3 bases and the J gene end by 4 bases; junction bases not matched to a gene: 4. The CDR3 loop reads CASSQGLALADTQYF. The CDR3 bases are TGCGCCAGCAGCCAGGGACTAGCGCTAGCAGATACGCAGTATTTT.

The rearrangement uses TRBV28 and TRBJ2-5, with 8 positions matching TRBD2. Germline CDR1 reads MDHEN; CDR2 reads SYDVKM. V lost 6 bases to trimming and J lost 3 bases; unmatched junction nucleotides: 15. The CDR3 consists of 17 residues. This chain's CDR3 is CASRSGTASGFKETQYF. In DNA, the CDR3 is TGTGCCAGCAGGTCAGGGACGGCTAGCGGGTTTAAAGAGACCCAGTACTTC. Full variable domain (missing parts from reference TRBV28 and TRBJ2-5): DVKVTQSSRYLVKRTGEKVFLECVQDMDHENMFWYRQDPGLGLRLIYFSYDVKMKEKGDIPEGYSVSREKKERFSLILESASTNQTSMYLCASRSGTASGFKETQYFGPGTRLLVL.

This clonotype was detected only a few times. A much larger clone lies one base from this, so it may be a read error. CDR3 sequence reads: CASSFTSGANDNEQYF. CDR3 nucleotides: TGTGCCAGCAGTTTTACCAGCGGGGCGAATGACAATGAGCAGTACTTC. The chain couples TRBV12-3 or TRBV12-4 to TRBJ2-7; TRBD2 aligns across 7 bases. The trim removed 3 bases at V and 7 bases at J, leaving 15 bases unmatched. The CDR3 has 16 amino acids.

The rearrangement links TRBV6-5 to TRBJ1-1; D ambiguous. The V gene lost 2 bases and the J gene lost 0 bases, with 7 bases spanning the gap. CDR3 length equals 14 residues. Germline assignment: CDR1 MNHEY and CDR2 SVGAGI. Written as DNA, the CDR3 is TGTGCCAGCAGTTACGGCAGCATGAACACTGAAGCTTTCTTT. It translates to CASSYGSMNTEAFF.

This clonotype has only a few counts. The chain is built from TRBV2 and TRBJ1-6, with 7 positions matching TRBD1. V gave up 6 bases and J gave up 7 bases; unmatched junction bases: 6. CDR3 length: 14 residues. Germline V gene data show CDR1 as SNHLY and CDR2 as FYNNEI. CDR3 in DNA: TGTGCCAGCAGCGCTGAGACAGGGAATTCACCCCTCCACTTT. This gives the protein CASSAETGNSPLHF. Complete variable domain (other parts from reference TRBV2 and TRBJ1-6): EPEVTQTPSHQVTQMGQEVILRCVPISNHLYFYWYRQILGQKVEFLVSFYNNEISEKSEIFDDQFSVERPDGSNFTLKIRSTKLEDSAMYFCASSAETGNSPLHFGNGTRLTVT.